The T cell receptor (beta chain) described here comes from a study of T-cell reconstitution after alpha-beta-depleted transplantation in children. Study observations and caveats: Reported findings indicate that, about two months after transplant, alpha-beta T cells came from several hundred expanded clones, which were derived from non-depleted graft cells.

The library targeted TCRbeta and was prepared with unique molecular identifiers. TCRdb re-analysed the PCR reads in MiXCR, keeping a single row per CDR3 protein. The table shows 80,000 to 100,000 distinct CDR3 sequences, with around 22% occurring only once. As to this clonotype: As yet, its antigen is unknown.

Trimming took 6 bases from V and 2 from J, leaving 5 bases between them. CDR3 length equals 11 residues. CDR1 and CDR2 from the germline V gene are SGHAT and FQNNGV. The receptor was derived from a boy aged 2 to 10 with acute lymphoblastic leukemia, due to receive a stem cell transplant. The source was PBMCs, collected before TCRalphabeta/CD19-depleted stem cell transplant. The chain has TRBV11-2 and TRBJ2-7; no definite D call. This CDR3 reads CASRSAYEQYF. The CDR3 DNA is TGTGCCAGCAGATCCGCCTACGAGCAGTACTTC.